This is a list of T cell receptor beta chains from one sample in a study of shared clonotypes between healthy human individuals. Method: immunoSEQ multiplex PCR; TCRdb's copy keeps in-frame clones and lacks some. The data show about 960,000 clones, approximately 80% seen once. The source material was memory CD4+ T cells sorted from blood. These receptors all come from a man younger than 35 in good health. Each CDR3 is given with its conserved first and last residue. A D gene is named only where the DNA matches it firmly. Clone size, where shown, is once, few, many, or a class for clones that have expanded.

j_gene | abundance | v_gene | d_gene | CDR3aa | CDR3nt
TRBJ1-5 | . | TRBV28 | . | CASSLQRLPQHF | TGTGCCAGCAGCCTACAGAGACTCCCCCAGCATTTT
TRBJ1-5 | . | TRBV28 | . | CASSSPLGTQHF | TGTGCCAGCAGTTCCCCTCTTGGGACCCAGCATTTT
TRBJ2-3 | . | TRBV18 | TRBD2 | CASSPILAGGTDTQYF | TGTGCCAGCTCACCAATTCTAGCGGGGGGCACAGATACGCAGTATTTT
TRBJ2-3 | many | TRBV20-1 | . | CSASLEGTQYF | TGCAGTGCTAGCCTTGAGGGTACGCAGTATTTT
TRBJ2-1 | once | TRBV5-1 | . | CASSIWTAYNEQFF | TGCGCCAGCAGCATATGGACGGCTTACAATGAGCAGTTCTTC
TRBJ2-7 | . | TRBV7-9 | . | CASTTGYEQYF | TGTGCCAGTACGACGGGGTACGAGCAGTACTTC
TRBJ2-3 | . | TRBV5-8 | . | CASSPPAQFGNIQYF | TGTGCCAGCAGCCCCCCTGCACAGTTCGGAAATATCCAGTATTTT
TRBJ1-3 | . | TRBV5-4 | TRBD1 | CASSGTDFSGNTIYF | TGTGCCAGCAGCGGGACAGATTTTTCTGGAAACACCATATATTTT
TRBJ1-1 | . | TRBV6-5 | . | CARGWSTEAFF | TGTGCCAGAGGTTGGAGCACTGAAGCTTTCTTT
TRBJ2-3 | . | TRBV4-2 | . | CASSRGPTDTQYF | TGTGCCAGCAGCAGGGGACCCACAGATACGCAGTATTTT
TRBJ2-4 | . | TRBV12-2 | . | CASRLIGIAKNIQYF | TGTGCAAGTCGCTTAATAGGGATAGCCAAAAACATTCAGTACTTC
TRBJ2-7 | . | TRBV19 | TRBD1 | CASSRQGNSYEQYF | TGTGCCAGTAGCCGACAGGGGAACTCCTACGAGCAGTACTTC
TRBJ1-4 | . | TRBV6-1 | TRBD1 | CASSRDRGIEKLFF | TGTGCCAGCAGTCGGGACAGGGGGATAGAGAAACTGTTTTTT
TRBJ1-5 | . | TRBV30 | TRBD1 | CAWSQTRRDRVNQPQHF | TGTGCCTGGAGCCAAACCCGCCGGGACAGGGTCAATCAGCCCCAGCATTTT
TRBJ2-6 | . | TRBV29-1 | . | CRPEISGANVLTF | TGCAGACCTGAGATATCTGGGGCCAACGTCCTGACTTTC
TRBJ2-5 | . | TRBV11-2 | TRBD2 | CASSSGSSGGINQETQYF | TGTGCCAGCAGTAGCGGGTCTAGCGGGGGGATTAACCAAGAGACCCAGTACTTC
TRBJ2-3 | . | TRBV5-1 | . | CASSLAWGTDTQYF | TGCGCCAGCAGCTTGGCCTGGGGAACAGATACGCAGTATTTT
TRBJ1-5 | few | TRBV6-1 | . | CASRPDPLKPQHF | TGTGCCAGCAGGCCTGACCCCTTAAAGCCCCAGCATTTT
TRBJ2-3 | many | TRBV10-3 | TRBD2 | CATSGRDRDTQYF | TGTGCCACTAGCGGGAGGGATAGAGATACGCAGTATTTT
TRBJ2-3 | . | TRBV4-1 | TRBD1 | CASSQADRTPDTQYF | TGCGCCAGCAGCCAAGCGGACAGGACCCCGGATACGCAGTATTTT
TRBJ2-7 | . | TRBV10-3 | . | CAITERGEMHEQYF | TGTGCCATCACCGAGAGGGGAGAAATGCACGAGCAGTACTTC
TRBJ2-7 | . | TRBV5-1 | TRBD2 | CASSFSGSGDEQYF | TGCGCCAGCAGTTTTAGCGGGAGTGGAGACGAGCAGTACTTC